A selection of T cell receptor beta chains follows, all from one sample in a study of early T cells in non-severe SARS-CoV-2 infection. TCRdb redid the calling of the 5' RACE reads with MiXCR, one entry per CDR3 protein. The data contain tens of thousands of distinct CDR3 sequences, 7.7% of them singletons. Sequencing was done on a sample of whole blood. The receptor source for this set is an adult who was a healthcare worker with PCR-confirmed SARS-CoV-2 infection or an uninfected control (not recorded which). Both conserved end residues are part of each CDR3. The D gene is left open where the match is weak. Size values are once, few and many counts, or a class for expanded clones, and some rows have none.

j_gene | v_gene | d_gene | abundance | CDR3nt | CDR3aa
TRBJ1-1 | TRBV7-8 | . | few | TGTGCCAGCAGCTCGCGGACCGATCACACTGAAGCTTTCTTT | CASSSRTDHTEAFF
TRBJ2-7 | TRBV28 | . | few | TGTGCCAGCAGTTTACGGGGAATTGAGCAGTACTTC | CASSLRGIEQYF
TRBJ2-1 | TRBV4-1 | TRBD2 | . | TGCGCCAGCAGCCAACCTCCCCCGGGACTAGCGGGAGGGGTTCAGTTCTTC | CASSQPPPGLAGGVQFF
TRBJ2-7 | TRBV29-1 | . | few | TGCAGCGTCTTGGACCGGGAAACCTACGAGCAGTACTTC | CSVLDRETYEQYF
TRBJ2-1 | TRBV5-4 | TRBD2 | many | TGTGCCAGCAGCCAGACTAGCAGCTCCTACAATGAGCAGTTCTTC | CASSQTSSSYNEQFF
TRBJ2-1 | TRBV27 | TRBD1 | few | TGTGCCAGCACTGAAGGGACAGGGGGGTACAATGAGCAGTTCTTC | CASTEGTGGYNEQFF
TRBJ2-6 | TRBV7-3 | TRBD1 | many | TGTGCCAGCAGCCGAGGGGGCGCCTCTGGGGCCAACGTCCTGACTTTC | CASSRGGASGANVLTF
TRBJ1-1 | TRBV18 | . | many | TGTGCCAGCTCACCACTGACTGAAGCTTTCTTT | CASSPLTEAFF
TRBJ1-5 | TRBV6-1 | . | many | TGTGCCAGCAGCGCGGATCAACTTAGCAATCAGCCCCAGCATTTT | CASSADQLSNQPQHF
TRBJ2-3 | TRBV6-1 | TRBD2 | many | TGTGCCAGCAGAACCGGGACTAGCGGGAGTGATACGCAGTATTTT | CASRTGTSGSDTQYF
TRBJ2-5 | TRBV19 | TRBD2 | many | TGTGCCAGTAGTATCCGGACTAGCAGCCAAGAGACCCAGTACTTC | CASSIRTSSQETQYF
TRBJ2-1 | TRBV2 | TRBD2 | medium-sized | TGTGCCAGCACCCTGGGGGCTAGCGGGAGAGAGAATGAGCAGTTCTTC | CASTLGASGRENEQFF
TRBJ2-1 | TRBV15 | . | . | TGTGCCACCAGCAGAGACCTGACAGGATCCTACAATGAGCAGTTCTTC | CATSRDLTGSYNEQFF
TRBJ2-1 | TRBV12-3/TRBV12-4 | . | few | TGTGCCAGCAGTCTTTCGCCGAACAATGAGCAGTTCTTC | CASSLSPNNEQFF
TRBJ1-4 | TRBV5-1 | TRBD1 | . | TGCGCCAGCAGCTTGTGGGGCCAGGGGGCAACTAATGAAAAACTGTTTTTT | CASSLWGQGATNEKLFF
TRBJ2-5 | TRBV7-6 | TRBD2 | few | TGTGCCAGCAGCTCCGGCGGGGGGCAAGAGACCCAGTACTTC | CASSSGGGQETQYF
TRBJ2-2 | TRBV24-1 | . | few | TGTGCCACCAGTGATTTGCGGCAGAACACCGGGGAGCTGTTTTTT | CATSDLRQNTGELFF
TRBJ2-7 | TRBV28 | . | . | TGTGCCAGCAGTTCCCAAGGAGGGGGTTCCTACGAGCAGTACTTC | CASSSQGGGSYEQYF
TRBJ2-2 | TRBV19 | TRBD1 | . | TGTGCCAGTAGTATACAGGGGGCGAACACCGGGGAGCTGTTTTTT | CASSIQGANTGELFF
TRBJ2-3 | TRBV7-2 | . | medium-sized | TGTGCCAGCAGCTCGCCACCTGGTGAAACGCAGTATTTT | CASSSPPGETQYF
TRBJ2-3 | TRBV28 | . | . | TGTGCCAGCAGTTTGGGGATGACGGGTACGCAGTATTTT | CASSLGMTGTQYF
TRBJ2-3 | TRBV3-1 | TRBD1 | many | TGTGCCAGCAGCATCCAGGGACAGGGGGCTTCAGATACGCAGTATTTT | CASSIQGQGASDTQYF
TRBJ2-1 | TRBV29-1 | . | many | TGCAGCGTCACCACCCCTGGAAGGGTTGATGAGCAGTTCTTC | CSVTTPGRVDEQFF
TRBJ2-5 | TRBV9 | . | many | TGTGCCAGCAGCGTTCGGGGTGAGGAGACCCAGTACTTC | CASSVRGEETQYF
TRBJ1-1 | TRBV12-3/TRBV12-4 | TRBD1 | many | TGTGCCAGCAGCCCGGGACAGGCTGCCACTGAAGCTTTCTTT | CASSPGQAATEAFF
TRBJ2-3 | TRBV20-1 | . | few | TGCAGTGCTAGCGGCGTGCCGCTAGCCACAGATACGCAGTATTTT | CSASGVPLATDTQYF
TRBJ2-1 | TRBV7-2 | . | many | TGTGCCAGCAGCTTAAGGGCAGCCCCGTATGAGCAGTTCTTC | CASSLRAAPYEQFF
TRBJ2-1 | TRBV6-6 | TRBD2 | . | TGTGCCAGCACTTTTGGCGCTGATCTGGGACTAGCGGCCTCCTACAATGAGCAGTTCTTC | CASTFGADLGLAASYNEQFF
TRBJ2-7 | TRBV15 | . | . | TGTGCCACCAGCAACGGACGGTCCTACGAGCAGTACTTC | CATSNGRSYEQYF
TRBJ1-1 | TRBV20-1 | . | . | TGCAGTGCTGCCTATCTGACAGTGAACACTGAAGCTTTCTTT | CSAAYLTVNTEAFF
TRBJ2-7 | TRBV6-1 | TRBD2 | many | TGTGCCAGCAGTCCGCGGGGGGGAGGCGAGCAGTACTTC | CASSPRGGGEQYF
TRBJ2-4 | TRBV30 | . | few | TGTGCCTGGAGTCAGGGGGCGGGAGGGCCGAAAAACATTCAGTACTTC | CAWSQGAGGPKNIQYF
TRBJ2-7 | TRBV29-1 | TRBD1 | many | TGCAGCGTCACCGGGACAGGGGATCCCTACGAGCAGTACTTC | CSVTGTGDPYEQYF
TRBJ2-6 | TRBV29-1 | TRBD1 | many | TGCAGCGTGCTTCGGGACAGCTCTGGGGCCAACGTCCTGACTTTC | CSVLRDSSGANVLTF
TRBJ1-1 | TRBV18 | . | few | TGTGCCACCTCTTGGGGCCGGGGTACTGAAGCTTTCTTT | CATSWGRGTEAFF
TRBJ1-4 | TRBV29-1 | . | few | TGCAGCGTTGAAGATCTTCGGGCCCCTGGTGAAAAACTGTTTTTT | CSVEDLRAPGEKLFF
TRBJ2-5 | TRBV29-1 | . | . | TGCAGCGTTGGAGGCCCGGGCGGGACGGGTAACTTC | CSVGGPGGTGNF
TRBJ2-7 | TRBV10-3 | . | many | TGTGCCATCAGTGAGTCGTGGCAGGGTACCTACGAGCAGTACTTC | CAISESWQGTYEQYF
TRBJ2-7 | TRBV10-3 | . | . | TGTGCCATCAGCCACCAATCCGGCGAGCAGTACTTC | CAISHQSGEQYF
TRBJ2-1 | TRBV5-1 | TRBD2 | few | TGCGCCAGCAGCTACCCCTTAGCGGGAGGGTCCTACAATGAGCAGTTCTTC | CASSYPLAGGSYNEQFF
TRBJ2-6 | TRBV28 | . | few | TGTGCCAGCAGTGGAACAGGTTCTGGGGCCAACGTCCTGACTTTC | CASSGTGSGANVLTF